Listed here are 4 T cell receptor beta chains from one sample, sequenced in a study of cytomegalovirus exposure and HLA in healthy donors. The study ran its PCR with 60 Vbeta and 13 Jbeta primers. The assay was immunoSEQ multiplex PCR, and TCRdb's table has in-frame clones only and misses some. The table records 100,000 to 150,000 clones, roughly four fifths of them present only once. The sequenced sample consisted of PBMCs. The receptor source for this set is a man in his forties or fifties in good health and CMV-seronegative.

V usage is TRBV5-4 and J usage is TRBJ2-5; 15 bases are shared with TRBD2. The CDR3 contains 16 residues. Trimming removed 4 bases from V and 5 bases from J; junction bases left unmatched: 6. Germline values: CDR1 SGHNT, CDR2 YYREEE (reference sequence). The CDR3 reads CASSRPGTSGGETQYF. The DNA for the CDR3 is TGTGCCAGCAGCCGACCCGGGACTAGCGGGGGGGAGACCCAGTACTTC. Supplemented by reference TRBV5-4 and TRBJ2-5, the full variable domain reads ETGVTQSPTHLIKTRGQQVTLRCSSQSGHNTVSWYQQALGQGPQFIFQYYREEENGRGNFPPRFSGLQFPNYSSELNVNALELDDSALYLCASSRPGTSGGETQYFGPGTRLLVL.

The J gene is TRBJ2-1, the V gene TRBV5-4; 8 bases map to TRBD1. The CDR3 spans 16 residues. Germline V gene data show CDR1 as SGHNT and CDR2 as YYREEE (reference sequence). The junction had 9 bases not matched to a gene; V was cut back by 4 bases and J by 3 bases. The CDR3 is CASSAKQGGFYNEQFF. CDR3 nucleotide sequence: TGTGCCAGCAGCGCAAAACAGGGGGGCTTCTACAATGAGCAGTTCTTC.

The CDR3 DNA reads TGTGCCACCAGCAGAGATAGGAGGCTCTATGGCTACACCTTC. Amino acids: CATSRDRRLYGYTF. The chain uses TRBV15 and TRBJ1-2; D remains unclear. Germline values: CDR1 LNHNV, CDR2 YYDKDF (reference sequence). V was pared by 0 bases and J by 4 bases, with 9 bases between. The CDR3 spans 14 residues.

The CDR3 DNA is TGCGCCAGCAGGGCCACCGGGACAGCGAACACTGAAGCTTTCTTT. Its protein product is CASRATGTANTEAFF. V is TRBV5-1 and J is TRBJ1-1; 7 bases map to TRBD1. Trimming at V came to 5 bases and at J to 1 base, leaving 8 bases not matched to a gene. This CDR3 has 15 residues. Germline values: CDR1 SGHRS, CDR2 YFSETQ.